This is a list of T cell receptor beta chains from one sample in a study of blood T cells in healthy people across ages. TCRdb reprocessed the 5' RACE reads with MiXCR, giving one entry per CDR3 protein. The sample yields roughly 1,700,000 distinct CDR3 sequences, about 30% seen once. The sample was blood. The receptors shown here come from a woman aged 25 to 45 in good health. Each CDR3 is given with its conserved first and last residue. Fields, in order: CDR3 protein, CDR3 DNA, clone size, J gene, V gene, D gene. The D gene is left open where the match is weak. Size is stated for part of the rows, as once, few or many counts, or as a class when the clone is expanded.

CDR3: CASSYVAGGSGANVLTF; DNA: TGTGCCAGCAGTTACGTAGCGGGAGGGTCGGGGGCCAACGTCCTGACTTTC; size: few; J: TRBJ2-6; V: TRBV12-3/TRBV12-4; D: TRBD2
CDR3: CSASAPDTQYF; DNA: TGCAGTGCTAGCGCGCCCGATACGCAGTATTTT; size: NA; J: TRBJ2-3; V: TRBV20-1; D: NA
CDR3: CSVVSTGIQETQYF; DNA: TGCAGCGTTGTTTCGACCGGGATCCAAGAGACCCAGTACTTC; size: many; J: TRBJ2-5; V: TRBV29-1; D: NA
CDR3: CASSSDRDRDPYSNQPQHF; DNA: TGTGCCAGCAGTTCCGACCGGGACAGGGACCCTTATAGCAATCAGCCCCAGCATTTT; size: NA; J: TRBJ1-5; V: TRBV6-2/TRBV6-3; D: TRBD1
CDR3: CASTSLLSTEAFF; DNA: TGTGCCAGCACGTCTCTCCTGAGCACTGAAGCTTTCTTT; size: NA; J: TRBJ1-1; V: TRBV28; D: NA
CDR3: CATSREKRREGDTQYF; DNA: TGTGCCACCAGCAGAGAGAAAAGGAGGGAGGGAGATACGCAGTATTTT; size: NA; J: TRBJ2-3; V: TRBV15; D: TRBD2
CDR3: CASSGATGTSYYEQYF; DNA: TGTGCCAGCAGCGGGGCTACCGGGACATCCTACTACGAGCAGTACTTC; size: many; J: TRBJ2-7; V: TRBV6-1; D: NA
CDR3: CASSLRGDMNTEAFF; DNA: TGCGCCAGCAGCTTGAGGGGGGACATGAACACTGAAGCTTTCTTT; size: few; J: TRBJ1-1; V: TRBV5-1; D: NA
CDR3: CASTERNTEAFF; DNA: TGTGCCAGCACCGAGCGGAACACTGAAGCTTTCTTT; size: NA; J: TRBJ1-1; V: TRBV6-1; D: NA
CDR3: CASSRQVSQETQYF; DNA: TGTGCCAGCAGCAGACAGGTTTCCCAAGAGACCCAGTACTTC; size: NA; J: TRBJ2-5; V: TRBV11-2; D: NA
CDR3: CAISESRGDRNIQYF; DNA: TGTGCCATCAGTGAGTCGAGGGGGGACAGAAACATTCAGTACTTC; size: many; J: TRBJ2-4; V: TRBV10-3; D: NA
CDR3: CASSLYGVGETQYF; DNA: TGTGCCAGCAGCTTATACGGGGTTGGGGAGACCCAGTACTTC; size: NA; J: TRBJ2-5; V: TRBV7-2; D: NA
CDR3: CSVGGKNKNIQYF; DNA: TGCAGCGTTGGAGGGAAAAACAAAAACATTCAGTACTTC; size: few; J: TRBJ2-4; V: TRBV29-1; D: NA
CDR3: CAIGQGKNQPQHF; DNA: TGTGCCATCGGGCAGGGGAAAAATCAGCCCCAGCATTTT; size: few; J: TRBJ1-5; V: TRBV10-3; D: NA
CDR3: CASSWLGGNSYNSPLHF; DNA: TGTGCCAGCAGCTGGCTGGGCGGCAACTCCTATAATTCACCCCTCCACTTT; size: NA; J: TRBJ1-6; V: TRBV7-2; D: NA
CDR3: CSVRDRNQPQHF; DNA: TGCAGCGTACGGGACAGGAATCAGCCCCAGCATTTT; size: few; J: TRBJ1-5; V: TRBV29-1; D: TRBD1
CDR3: CSARDYRVRETQYF; DNA: TGCAGTGCTAGAGATTACAGGGTTAGGGAGACCCAGTACTTC; size: NA; J: TRBJ2-5; V: TRBV20-1; D: NA
CDR3: CASSDRKRFALFF; DNA: TGTGCCAGCAGCGACCGAAAAAGGTTTGCGCTGTTTTTT; size: NA; J: TRBJ2-2; V: TRBV7-9; D: NA
CDR3: CSAGASGLAGAGETQYF; DNA: TGCAGTGCTGGGGCCTCCGGACTAGCGGGGGCGGGGGAGACCCAGTACTTC; size: NA; J: TRBJ2-5; V: TRBV20-1; D: TRBD2
CDR3: CASSSRTSGAETDTQYF; DNA: TGTGCCAGCAGCTCCAGGACTAGCGGGGCGGAGACAGATACGCAGTATTTT; size: NA; J: TRBJ2-3; V: TRBV7-9; D: TRBD2
CDR3: CASSQGGRGSSPLHF; DNA: TGTGCCAGCAGCCAAGGGGGGAGGGGGAGTTCACCCCTCCACTTT; size: NA; J: TRBJ1-6; V: TRBV3-1; D: NA
CDR3: CASKVGQGYNSPLHF; DNA: TGTGCCAGCAAAGTGGGACAGGGATACAATTCGCCCCTCCACTTT; size: NA; J: TRBJ1-6; V: TRBV6-5; D: TRBD1
CDR3: CASSANRGTETQYF; DNA: TGTGCCAGCAGTGCTAACAGGGGGACAGAGACCCAGTACTTC; size: few; J: TRBJ2-5; V: TRBV12-3/TRBV12-4; D: TRBD1
CDR3: CSVSTGGPNSYEQYF; DNA: TGCAGCGTTAGTACAGGGGGGCCTAACTCCTACGAGCAGTACTTC; size: NA; J: TRBJ2-7; V: TRBV29-1; D: TRBD1
CDR3: CASSWGQGNEQYF; DNA: TGTGCCAGCAGTTGGGGACAGGGTAACGAGCAGTACTTC; size: many; J: TRBJ2-7; V: TRBV12-3/TRBV12-4; D: TRBD1
CDR3: CSVGQEHIYNSPLHF; DNA: TGCAGCGTTGGGCAGGAACACATTTATAATTCACCCCTCCACTTT; size: NA; J: TRBJ1-6; V: TRBV29-1; D: NA
CDR3: CASSFPSGFDTQYF; DNA: TGTGCCAGCAGTTTTCCCTCAGGTTTTGATACGCAGTATTTT; size: few; J: TRBJ2-3; V: TRBV12-3/TRBV12-4; D: NA
CDR3: CASSSGQGLLRETQYF; DNA: TGTGCCAGCAGCTCGGGGCAGGGGCTCCTCCGGGAGACCCAGTACTTC; size: many; J: TRBJ2-5; V: TRBV7-3; D: NA
CDR3: CASSFRGGVTQPQHF; DNA: TGTGCCAGTAGCTTCCGGGGGGGAGTGACTCAGCCCCAGCATTTT; size: NA; J: TRBJ1-5; V: TRBV19; D: NA
CDR3: CATSDLPRDEQFF; DNA: TGTGCCACCAGTGATTTGCCCAGGGATGAGCAGTTCTTC; size: NA; J: TRBJ2-1; V: TRBV24-1; D: NA
CDR3: CASSLQGRLGAKLFF; DNA: TGTGCCAGCAGTTTGCAGGGACGGCTAGGGGCAAAACTGTTTTTT; size: NA; J: TRBJ1-4; V: TRBV6-5; D: NA
CDR3: CTSSQGNAEAFF; DNA: TGTACCAGCAGCCAGGGTAACGCTGAAGCTTTCTTT; size: NA; J: TRBJ1-1; V: TRBV7-2; D: NA
CDR3: CSARDPSGDHGYTF; DNA: TGCAGTGCTAGAGATCCCTCAGGGGACCATGGCTACACCTTC; size: few; J: TRBJ1-2; V: TRBV20-1; D: NA
CDR3: CASSVAEATETQYF; DNA: TGTGCCAGCAGCGTAGCGGAAGCGACAGAGACCCAGTACTTC; size: many; J: TRBJ2-5; V: TRBV9; D: NA
CDR3: CASSYDLAGSGSEQFF; DNA: TGTGCCAGCAGCTACGACCTTGCGGGGAGCGGTAGTGAGCAGTTCTTC; size: NA; J: TRBJ2-1; V: TRBV7-9; D: NA